What follows are 18 T cell receptor beta chains derived from one specimen sequenced in a study of response to subunit inactivated influenza vaccine. One entry per CDR3 protein results from TCRdb running MiXCR on the RT-PCR reads. The top ten clones hold around 9.6% of a sample with under 950,000 distinct CDR3 sequences, 21% of them seen once. Material: PBMCs from blood, obtained around 5 days after vaccination. These TCRs come from a man in his fifties or sixties who received an inactivated influenza vaccine.

This clonotype was seen a few times. The CDR3 region is CATSRDQGMADTQYF. The CDR3 DNA sequence: TGTGCCACCAGCAGAGATCAGGGGATGGCAGATACGCAGTATTTT. The chain recombines TRBV15 with TRBJ2-3; maybe TRBD1 (6 bases). This CDR3 contains 15 residues. V was shortened by 0 bases and J by 4 bases, with 11 bases between the two germline ends. Per germline, CDR1 LNHNV and CDR2 YYDKDF (reference sequence). Filled out from reference TRBV15 and TRBJ2-3, the complete variable domain reads DAMVIQNPRYQVTQFGKPVTLSCSQTLNHNVMYWYQQKSSQAPKLLFHYYDKDFNNEADTPDNFQSRRPNTSFCFLDIRSPGLGDTAMYLCATSRDQGMADTQYFGPGTRLTVL.

This clonotype was counted only a few times. The rearrangement uses TRBV9 and TRBJ2-3; TRBD2 is a possible D gene (5 bases). Trimming stripped 3 bases from V and 3 bases from J, with 20 bases between. The CDR3 loop spans 17 amino acids. Per the germline V gene, CDR1 is SGDLS and CDR2 is YYNGEE. Here the CDR3 DNA reads TGTGCCAGCAGCGATCCCGGCGAGGGAACGGAGACAGATACGCAGTATTTT. Its translation: CASSDPGEGTETDTQYF.

This clonotype was counted a few times. The chain links TRBV12-3 or TRBV12-4 to TRBJ1-2; no definite D call. The V gene lost 3 bases and the J gene lost 8 bases, with 10 bases spanning the gap. This CDR3 is 12 amino acids long. CDR3 nucleotides: TGTGCCAGCAGTTTTGGTACTCGGGGCTACACCTTC. Translating it yields CASSFGTRGYTF.

Only a few counts were recorded for this clonotype. CDR3 coding DNA: TGTGCCAGCAGTTACTCGATGCGGTGGAGCTCCTACGAGCAGTACTTC. Amino acids: CASSYSMRWSSYEQYF. V is TRBV6-5 and J is TRBJ2-7; D unresolved. The V gene lost 0 bases and the J gene lost 0 bases, with 12 bases spanning the gap. Germline values: CDR1 MNHEY, CDR2 SVGAGI. This CDR3 is built from 16 residues.

The sample holds many counts of this clonotype. The chain is built from TRBV20-1 and TRBJ2-1, with D perhaps TRBD1 (6 bases). The length of the CDR3 is 15 residues. Trimming cost V 3 bases and J 4 bases, with 16 bases left between them. Germline V gene lookup returns CDR1 DFQATT and CDR2 SNEGSKA (reference sequence). The CDR3 reads CSARGPGHVYNEQFF. As DNA, the CDR3 is TGCAGTGCTAGGGGACCGGGACATGTGTACAATGAGCAGTTCTTC.

This clonotype appeared a few times. This chain uses TRBV5-1 with TRBJ2-1; 12 bases agree with TRBD2. Per germline, CDR1 SGHRS and CDR2 YFSETQ. The CDR3 is made up of 16 amino acids. V shed 3 bases and J 10 bases; nucleotides not matched to a gene: 11. CDR3 sequence: CASSSSRLAGDEEQFF. As DNA, the CDR3 is TGCGCCAGCAGCTCTTCTCGACTAGCGGGAGATGAGGAGCAGTTCTTC.

This clonotype was recorded a few times. The chain recombines TRBV6-1 with TRBJ2-3, with 11 bases that match TRBD1. With V trimmed by 5 bases and J by 4 bases, 5 bases remained unmatched. This CDR3 spans 15 amino acids. Germline-derived CDR1 and CDR2 are MNHNS and SASEGT. CDR3: CASSRPGQGADTQYF. The CDR3 DNA reads as TGTGCCAGCAGTAGACCGGGACAGGGGGCAGATACGCAGTATTTT.

The table lists this clonotype with a few counts. This sequence joins TRBV5-1 and TRBJ2-5, with 9 bases aligning to TRBD1. V lost 0 bases, J lost 4 bases, and 10 bases stayed unmatched. CDR3 length: 17 amino acids. Germline V gene sequence: CDR1 SGHRS, CDR2 YFSETQ. The CDR3 nucleotides are TGCGCCAGCAGCTTGGTGATGATCGGGACAGGGAGAGAGACCCAGTACTTC. Translation gives CASSLVMIGTGRETQYF. Supplemented by reference TRBV5-1 and TRBJ2-5, the full variable domain reads KAGVTQTPRYLIKTRGQQVTLSCSPISGHRSVSWYQQTPGQGLQFLFEYFSETQRNKGNFPGRFSGRQFSNSRSEMNVSTLELGDSALYLCASSLVMIGTGRETQYFGPGTRLLVL.

The CDR3 sequence is CSARVWGGRNEQFF. The CDR3 DNA follows: TGCAGTGCTAGAGTTTGGGGGGGTCGGAATGAGCAGTTCTTC. The chain has TRBV20-1 and TRBJ2-1; 7 bases line up with TRBD2. CDR3 length: 14 amino acids. With 1 base clipped from V and 7 bases from J, the junction kept 7 bases outside the gene matches. CDR1 is DFQATT and CDR2 is SNEGSKA in the germline V gene (reference sequence).

The chain couples TRBV19 to TRBJ2-5; D gene unclear. The germline gives CDR1 LNHDA, CDR2 SQIVND (reference sequence). This CDR3 is built from 15 residues. Trimming left V 3 bases short and J 4 bases short, with 15 bases between. The CDR3 reads CASSIDGYLTETQYF. CDR3 nucleotide sequence: TGTGCCAGTAGTATCGACGGTTACCTCACAGAGACCCAGTACTTC.

In this sample, this clonotype turned up a few times. The rearrangement uses TRBV5-1 and TRBJ2-3; the match to TRBD2 covers 10 bases. Germline assignment: CDR1 SGHRS and CDR2 YFSETQ. Trimming removed 3 bases from V and 3 bases from J; junction bases left unmatched: 4. The CDR3 covers 15 residues. The CDR3 sequence is CASSYLAGVTDTQYF. For the CDR3, the DNA is TGCGCCAGCAGCTATCTAGCGGGAGTTACAGATACGCAGTATTTT.

The sample holds many counts of this clonotype. CDR3 in amino acids: CASTYSNEQFF. CDR3 sequence (DNA): TGTGCCAGCACTTATTCCAATGAGCAGTTCTTC. The chain is built from TRBV12-3 or TRBV12-4 and TRBJ2-1; unclear D gene. The CDR3 runs to 11 residues. The V end lost 7 bases, the J end lost 6 bases, and 7 bases lay between the germline ends.

This clonotype turned up a few times. The J gene is TRBJ2-7, the V gene TRBV11-2; D possibly uses TRBD1 or TRBD2 (5 bases each). Looked up from germline, CDR1 is SGHAT and CDR2 is FQNNGV. The CDR3 contains 15 residues. V lost 6 bases to trimming and J lost 2 bases, with 17 bases between them. The CDR3 loop is CASRAPGRYPYEQYF. The CDR3 DNA follows: TGTGCCAGCAGAGCACCGGGACGGTACCCCTACGAGCAGTACTTC.

This chain links TRBV15 with TRBJ2-7; 7 bases match TRBD1. The CDR3 length is 15 residues. The V and J ends lost 1 base and 0 bases, in that order; junction bases with no gene match: 3. Germline CDR1 reads LNHNV; CDR2 reads YYDKDF (reference sequence). This CDR3 is CATSRASGGSYEQYF. The CDR3 DNA reads as TGTGCCACCAGCAGAGCCTCAGGGGGCTCCTACGAGCAGTACTTC.

As DNA, the CDR3 is TGTGCCAGCAGTGGATTAGCGGGAGGCCGTCGATTAAGCTCCTACAATGAGCAGTTCTTC. It is translated as CASSGLAGGRRLSSYNEQFF. The chain links TRBV28 to TRBJ2-1; the match to TRBD2 covers 10 bases. Germline CDR1 reads MDHEN; CDR2 reads SYDVKM. The CDR3 contains 20 residues. With V trimmed by 5 bases and J by 0 bases, 16 bases remained unmatched.

This chain connects TRBV7-9 to TRBJ2-7; 7 bases align to TRBD1. The V gene end was trimmed by 5 bases and the J gene end by 4 bases; junction bases not matched to a gene: 8. CDR3 length equals 14 residues. Germline-derived CDR1 and CDR2 are SEHNR and FQNEAQ (reference sequence). The CDR3 DNA sequence: TGTGCCAGCAGCCCCCCAGACAGGGTTTACGAGCAGTACTTC. Translated, it gives CASSPPDRVYEQYF.

A few counts support this clonotype. This chain joins TRBV20-1 and TRBJ2-2, with D hard to call. The germline CDR1 and CDR2 sequences are DFQATT and SNEGSKA (reference sequence). With 6 bases removed from V and 0 bases from J, the gap between germline ends came to 14 bases. The CDR3 is 15 residues long. The CDR3 DNA is TGCAGTGCGAGTAGACCCACCCCGAACACCGGGGAGCTGTTTTTT. Its protein is CSASRPTPNTGELFF.

This clonotype was counted between two and nine times. This chain connects TRBV20-1 to TRBJ1-1; D is ambiguous. V lost 1 base and J 2 bases, leaving 11 bases between the germline ends. Germline CDR1 DFQATT, CDR2 SNEGSKA (reference sequence). The length of the CDR3 is 14 residues. CDR3 residues: CSARGTLRNTEAFF. DNA for the CDR3: TGCAGTGCTAGAGGTACGCTACGAAACACTGAAGCTTTCTTT.